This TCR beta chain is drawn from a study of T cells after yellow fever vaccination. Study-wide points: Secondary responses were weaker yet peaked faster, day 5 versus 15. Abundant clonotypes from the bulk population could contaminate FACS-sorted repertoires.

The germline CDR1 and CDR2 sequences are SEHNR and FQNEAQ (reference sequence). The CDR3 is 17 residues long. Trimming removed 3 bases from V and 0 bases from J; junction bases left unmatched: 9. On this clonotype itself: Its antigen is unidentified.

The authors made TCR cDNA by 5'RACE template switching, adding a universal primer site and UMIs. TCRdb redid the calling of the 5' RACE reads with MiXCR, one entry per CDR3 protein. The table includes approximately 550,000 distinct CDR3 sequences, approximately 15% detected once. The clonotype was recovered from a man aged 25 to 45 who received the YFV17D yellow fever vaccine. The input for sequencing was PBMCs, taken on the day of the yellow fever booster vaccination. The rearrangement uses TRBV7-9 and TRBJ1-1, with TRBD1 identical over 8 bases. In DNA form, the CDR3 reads TGTGCCAGCAGCTTGACGCCAGGGGGCTACATGAACACTGAAGCTTTCTTT. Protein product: CASSLTPGGYMNTEAFF. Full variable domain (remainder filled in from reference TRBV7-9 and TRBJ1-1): DTGVSQNPRHKITKRGQNVTFRCDPISEHNRLYWYRQTLGQGPEFLTYFQNEAQLEKSRLLSDRFSAERPKGSFSTLEIQRTEQGDSAMYLCASSLTPGGYMNTEAFFGQGTRLTVV.